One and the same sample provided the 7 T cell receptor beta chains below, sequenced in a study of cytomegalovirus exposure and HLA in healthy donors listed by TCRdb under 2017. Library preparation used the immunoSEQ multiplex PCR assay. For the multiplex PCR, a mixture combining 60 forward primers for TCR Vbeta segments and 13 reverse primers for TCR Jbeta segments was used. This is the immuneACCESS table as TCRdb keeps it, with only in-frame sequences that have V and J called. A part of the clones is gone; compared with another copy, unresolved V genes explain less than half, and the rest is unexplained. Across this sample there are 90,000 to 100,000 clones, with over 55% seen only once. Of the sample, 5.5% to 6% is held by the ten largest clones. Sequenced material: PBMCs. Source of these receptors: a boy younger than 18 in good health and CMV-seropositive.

CDR3 nucleotides: TGTGCCACCAGCAGAGGAAGCGGAGACTACAATGAGCAGTTCTTC. Translation: CATSRGSGDYNEQFF. V gene TRBV15 combines with J gene TRBJ2-1; perhaps TRBD2 as D (5 bases). Germline values: CDR1 LNHNV, CDR2 YYDKDF (reference sequence). The ends were cut back, 1 base at V and 3 bases at J, with 10 bases in the middle. This CDR3 region has 15 residues.

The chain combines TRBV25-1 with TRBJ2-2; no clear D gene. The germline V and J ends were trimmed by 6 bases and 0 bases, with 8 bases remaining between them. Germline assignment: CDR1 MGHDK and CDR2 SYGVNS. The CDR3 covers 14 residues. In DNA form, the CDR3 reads TGTGCCAGCAGACGAGAAGCGAACACCGGGGAGCTGTTTTTT. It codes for CASRREANTGELFF.

CDR3 sequence: CASSRRRGNQPQHF. CDR3 DNA sequence: TGTGCCAGCAGTCGAAGGAGGGGCAATCAGCCCCAGCATTTT. This chain connects TRBV2 to TRBJ1-5; D gene uncertain. The length of the CDR3 is 14 residues. Germline values: CDR1 SNHLY, CDR2 FYNNEI. Trimming shortened V by 5 bases and J by 2 bases, and 10 bases separated the two germline ends.

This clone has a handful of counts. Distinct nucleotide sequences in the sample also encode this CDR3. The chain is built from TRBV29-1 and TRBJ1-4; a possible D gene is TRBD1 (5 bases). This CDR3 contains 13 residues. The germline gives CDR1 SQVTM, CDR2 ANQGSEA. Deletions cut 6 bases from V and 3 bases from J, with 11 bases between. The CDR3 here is CSVLGGANEKLFF. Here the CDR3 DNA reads TGCAGCGTCCTCGGGGGGGCTAATGAAAAACTGTTTTTT.

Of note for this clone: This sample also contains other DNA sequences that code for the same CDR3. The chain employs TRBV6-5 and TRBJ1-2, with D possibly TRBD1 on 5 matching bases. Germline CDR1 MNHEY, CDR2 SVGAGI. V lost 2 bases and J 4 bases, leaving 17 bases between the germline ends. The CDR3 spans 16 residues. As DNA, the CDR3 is TGTGCCAGCAGTTACAGAGGGACTCAAGGTGGCTATGGCTACACCTTC. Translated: CASSYRGTQGGYGYTF.

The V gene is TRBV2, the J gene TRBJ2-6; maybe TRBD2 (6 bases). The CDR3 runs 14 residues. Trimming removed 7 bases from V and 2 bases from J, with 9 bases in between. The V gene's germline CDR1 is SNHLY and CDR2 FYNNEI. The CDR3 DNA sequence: TGTGCCAGCATTAGGGAGGCTGGGGCCAACGTCCTGACTTTC. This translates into CASIREAGANVLTF.

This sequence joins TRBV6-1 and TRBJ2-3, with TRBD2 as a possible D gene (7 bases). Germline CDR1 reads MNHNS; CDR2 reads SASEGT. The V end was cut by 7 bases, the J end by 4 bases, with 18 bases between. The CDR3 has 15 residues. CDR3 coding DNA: TGTGCCAGCATAGTCGCGGGAGCAGGGGCAGATACGCAGTATTTT. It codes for CASIVAGAGADTQYF.